This T cell receptor beta chain was sequenced in a study of CD8 T cells in Susac syndrome. In blood CD8+ and CD4+ T cells, TCR beta underwent sequencing. The CD8+ and CD4+ T cells were negatively isolated, with the TEMRA cells enriched by FACS. Roughly 0.45 to 1 ug RNA was reverse transcribed with random hexamers. Amplification of TCR beta CDR3 by immunoSEQ multiplex PCR spanned 54 Vbeta and 13 Jbeta. TCRdb processed the immunoSEQ multiplex PCR reads anew with MiXCR; each CDR3 protein has one entry. The sample lists about 73,000 distinct CDR3 sequences; 85% to 95% were seen once. V lost 6 bases, J lost 5 bases, and 13 bases lay in between. The V gene's germline CDR1 is MNHEY and CDR2 SMNVEV (reference sequence). This CDR3 is 13 amino acids long.

This receptor was obtained from a human donor with multiple sclerosis. V is TRBV27 and J is TRBJ2-5; maybe TRBD1 (7 bases). Material for sequencing was CD8+ T cells from PBMCs. DNA for the CDR3: TGTGCCAGCAGCGCGGGACAGCCCGAGACCCAGTACTTC. This codes for CASSAGQPETQYF.